Listed here are 23 T cell receptor beta chains from one sample, sequenced in a study of OX40 agonist ivuxolimab in advanced cancers. The method was immunoSEQ multiplex PCR; TCRdb's version includes in-frame clones alone and lacks a portion of them. The sample records 30,000 to 40,000 clones, over 80% being singletons. Material: CD4+ or CD8+ T cells sorted from blood, obtained in a trial of the OX40 agonist ivuxolimab. These receptors came from an adult with an advanced solid tumor such as melanoma, head and neck, liver or kidney cancer.

The V and J genes are TRBV7-3 and TRBJ2-3, with D unclear. The CDR3 has 13 amino acids. The V gene lost 5 bases and the J gene lost 0 bases, with 6 bases spanning the gap. Germline CDR1 and CDR2: SGHTA and FQGTGA. The DNA of the CDR3 is TGTGCCAGCAGCCCCCATAGCACAGATACGCAGTATTTT. Translation gives CASSPHSTDTQYF.

V usage is TRBV13 and J usage is TRBJ1-5; TRBD1 aligns across 10 bases. J gave up 4 bases and V 3 bases, and 3 bases lay outside the gene matches. The CDR3 runs 15 residues. Germline CDR1 and CDR2: PRHDT and FYEKMQ (reference sequence). Written as DNA, the CDR3 is TGTGCCAGCAGCTTCGGACAGGGGGGGAATCAGCCCCAGCATTTT. Its protein product is CASSFGQGGNQPQHF.

J is TRBJ2-7 and V is TRBV19; D uncertain. Trimming shortened V by 5 bases and J by 6 bases, and 8 bases separated the two germline ends. CDR3 size: 11 residues. Germline V gives CDR1 LNHDA, CDR2 SQIVND (reference sequence). The CDR3 here is CASSPGGEQYF. The CDR3 DNA follows: TGTGCCAGTAGTCCGGGCGGCGAGCAGTACTTC.

This chain links TRBV27 with TRBJ2-1; D not resolved. The V end lost 5 bases, the J end lost 6 bases, and 14 bases lay between the germline ends. From germline, CDR1 is MNHEY and CDR2 SMNVEV (reference sequence). This CDR3 is 14 amino acids long. CDR3 coding DNA: TGTGCCAGCAGTATGTCGGTTTATGTCAATGAGCAGTTCTTC. It translates to CASSMSVYVNEQFF.

This clone occurred once. The chain joins TRBV7-3 to TRBJ2-1; 11 nucleotides agree with TRBD2. V was clipped by 4 bases and J by 6 bases; unmatched bases: 8. Germline loops: CDR1 SGHTA, CDR2 FQGTGA. The CDR3 runs 16 residues. The CDR3 coding sequence is TGTGCCAGCAGCTCAATAGCGGGGGGGCCTAGCAATGAGCAGTTCTTC. Its translation: CASSSIAGGPSNEQFF.

The V gene is TRBV5-1, the J gene TRBJ1-1; D is unresolved. This CDR3 contains 13 residues. Trimming removed 2 bases from V and 4 bases from J, with 9 bases in between. Germline assignment: CDR1 SGHRS and CDR2 YFSETQ. The CDR3 nucleotides read TGCGCCAGCAGCTTCGGGCAGAGCACTGAAGCTTTCTTT. Its protein is CASSFGQSTEAFF.

J is TRBJ1-1 and V is TRBV19, with 7 bases lining up with TRBD1. The CDR3 is made up of 14 amino acids. Trimming cost V 3 bases and J 3 bases; bases outside gene matches: 4. Germline V gene lookup returns CDR1 LNHDA and CDR2 SQIVND (reference sequence). DNA for the CDR3: TGTGCCAGTAGTATCACAGGGGAGGACACTGAAGCTTTCTTT. Translating it yields CASSITGEDTEAFF.

There are a few counts of this clone. This chain connects TRBV7-2 to TRBJ2-1, with 7 positions matching TRBD2. The trim removed 10 bases at V and 6 bases at J, leaving 18 bases unmatched. The CDR3 totals 16 residues. Germline V CDR1 and CDR2: SGHTA, FQGNSA. CDR3 residues: CAIPLLPGDYLNEQFF. For the CDR3, the DNA is TGTGCCATCCCCCTCCTCCCCGGGGACTACCTCAATGAGCAGTTCTTC.

The V and J genes are TRBV11-3 and TRBJ2-5, with no clear D. The closer fit of TRBJ2-7 to the DNA end suggests the J call may be wrong. Germline V CDR1 and CDR2: SGHNT, YENEEA. This CDR3 is built from 12 residues. The DNA for the CDR3 is TGTGCCAGCAGCTCTGACGGGTACGAGCAGTACTTC. As protein: CASSSDGYEQYF.

The chain carries TRBV28 and TRBJ1-1; D is uncertain. The V and J ends lost 2 bases and 5 bases respectively, with 15 bases between them. Germline assignment: CDR1 MDHEN and CDR2 SYDVKM. This CDR3 is 15 amino acids long. DNA for the CDR3: TGTGCCAGCAGTTTAACCCCAGTTTCCGGGACTGAAGCTTTCTTT. Protein product: CASSLTPVSGTEAFF.

This sequence joins TRBV6-1 and TRBJ2-7; no firm D call. V was clipped by 1 base and J by 4 bases, with 5 bases between them. The CDR3 consists of 12 residues. Germline V CDR1 and CDR2: MNHNS, SASEGT. In DNA form, the CDR3 reads TGTGCCAGCAGTGAAGGGGAATACGAGCAGTACTTC. Translation gives CASSEGEYEQYF.

The V and J genes are TRBV7-9 and TRBJ1-1; 8 bases match TRBD1. The trim removed 4 bases at V and 6 bases at J, leaving 10 bases unmatched. The germline V gene encodes CDR1 SEHNR and CDR2 FQNEAQ (reference sequence). This CDR3 contains 15 residues. The CDR3 is CASSSTGEGYPEAFF. CDR3 coding DNA: TGTGCCAGCAGCTCGACAGGGGAAGGATATCCTGAAGCTTTCTTT.

The V and J genes are TRBV28 and TRBJ2-2; D gene uncertain. V was trimmed by 7 bases and J by 5 bases, leaving 17 bases between them. The CDR3 runs 15 residues. Germline CDR1 reads MDHEN; CDR2 reads SYDVKM. This CDR3 is CASTLEPDGTGELFF. The CDR3 DNA reads as TGTGCCAGCACATTAGAACCCGACGGGACCGGGGAGCTGTTTTTT.

The V and J genes are TRBV7-9 and TRBJ1-2; 7 bases map to TRBD1. The ends lost 0 bases at V and 1 base at J; junction bases unmatched: 5. In germline, CDR1 is SEHNR, CDR2 FQNEAQ (reference sequence). The CDR3 contains 16 residues. The CDR3 spells CASSLATGQLNYGYTF. The CDR3 DNA reads TGTGCCAGCAGCTTAGCGACAGGGCAACTTAACTATGGCTACACCTTC.

V usage is TRBV5-4 and J usage is TRBJ2-7; D remains ambiguous. V lost 3 bases, J lost 3 bases, and 4 bases lay in between. CDR1 is SGHNT and CDR2 is YYREEE in the germline V gene (reference sequence). This CDR3 spans 11 amino acids. The CDR3 reads CASSSGYEQYF. CDR3 bases: TGTGCCAGCAGCTCCGGCTACGAGCAGTACTTC.

The chain joins TRBV11-3 to TRBJ2-3; D is undetermined. V lost 5 bases, J lost 1 base, and 10 bases lay in between. Germline V CDR1 and CDR2: SGHNT, YENEEA. The CDR3 is 14 amino acids. The CDR3, as DNA: TGTGCCAGCAGCCGGAGTTTTGGCACAGATACGCAGTATTTT. Amino acid sequence: CASSRSFGTDTQYF.

The chain is built from TRBV27 and TRBJ2-7; tentatively, D is TRBD2 (6 bases). The germline CDR1 and CDR2 sequences are MNHEY and SMNVEV (reference sequence). The germline V and J ends were trimmed by 0 bases and 3 bases, with 12 bases remaining between them. The CDR3 sequence is 15 residues long. CDR3 loop: CASSLSLWGDYEQYF. CDR3 coding DNA: TGTGCCAGCAGTTTATCCCTGTGGGGGGACTACGAGCAGTACTTC.

The gene calls are TRBV5-1 and TRBJ2-7; D is uncertain. V gave up 0 bases and J gave up 2 bases, with 3 bases separating them. CDR3 length: 12 residues. CDR1 is SGHRS and CDR2 is YFSETQ in the germline V gene. CDR3 DNA: TGCGCCAGCAGCTTGGTCGCCTACGAGCAGTACTTC. It yields the protein CASSLVAYEQYF.

For the CDR3, the DNA is TGCAGCGTTAGGAACAGGGGGGTAGATGGCTACACCTTC. Translated: CSVRNRGVDGYTF. The chain combines TRBV29-1 with TRBJ1-2; 8 bases are shared with TRBD1. The trim removed 5 bases at V and 6 bases at J, leaving 8 bases unmatched. The CDR3 is 13 residues long. Germline V gene lookup returns CDR1 SQVTM and CDR2 ANQGSEA.

This clone was seen once. This chain joins TRBV5-1 and TRBJ2-5; the D gene is possibly TRBD2 (5 bases). Per germline, CDR1 SGHRS and CDR2 YFSETQ. There are 14 residues in the CDR3. V lost 3 bases to trimming and J lost 1 base, with 10 bases between them. The CDR3 reads CASSWSGIQETQYF. CDR3 DNA sequence: TGCGCCAGCAGCTGGTCCGGGATCCAAGAGACCCAGTACTTC.

The rearrangement links TRBV7-3 to TRBJ2-5; TRBD2 aligns across 9 bases. This CDR3 region has 17 residues. J was trimmed by 4 bases and V by 1 base; bases with no gene match: 10. Germline values: CDR1 SGHTA, CDR2 FQGTGA. The CDR3 reads CASSLMGSSGAGETQYF. The CDR3, as DNA: TGTGCCAGCAGCTTAATGGGGTCTAGCGGGGCGGGAGAGACCCAGTACTTC. Filled out from reference TRBV7-3 and TRBJ2-5, the complete variable domain reads GAGVSQTPSNKVTEKGKYVELRCDPISGHTALYWYRQSLGQGPEFLIYFQGTGAADDSGLPNDRFFAVRPEGSVSTLKIQRTERGDSAVYLCASSLMGSSGAGETQYFGPGTRLLVL.

The rearrangement links TRBV5-4 to TRBJ2-1; perhaps TRBD1 as D (6 bases). Germline loops: CDR1 SGHNT, CDR2 YYREEE (reference sequence). The length of the CDR3 is 16 residues. Trimming cost V 6 bases and J 6 bases, with 22 bases left between them. CDR3 sequence (DNA): TGTGCCAGCACCCTTGGGGGCCTAGCCCCCGCCAATGAGCAGTTCTTC. The encoded protein is CASTLGGLAPANEQFF.

CDR3 region: CASSDSGGGAGEQFF. The CDR3 DNA sequence: TGTGCCAGCAGTGACTCGGGCGGGGGGGCTGGTGAGCAGTTCTTC. This chain links TRBV6-4 with TRBJ2-1, with TRBD2 matching 9 bases. The CDR3 loop spans 15 amino acids. Germline CDR1 reads MRHNA; CDR2 reads SNTAGT. V shed 0 bases, J shed 9 bases, and the junction held 6 bases outside the gene matches.